This T cell receptor beta chain originates from a study of blood T cell repertoires in COVID-19 (dated by TCRdb to the early 2020s). In the study overall: Collaborator samples came from the United States, Italy and Spain and covered acute and convalescent phases of COVID-19. The material from the prospective study consisted of cDNA or gDNA derived from T cells, B-cell-depleted T cells, or PBMCs. Deeply sampled blood TCRbeta repertoires from subjects exposed to, actively infected with, or recovered from COVID-19 were included in the dataset. The repertoires were released in a freely available public database meant as a resource for research on the immune response to SARS-CoV-2. The samples were drawn from two sources: the first 160 participants of the ongoing ImmuneRACE study, and 1,000 to 1,500 subjects contributed by 6 global collaborators. Sample metadata almost always included a de-identified subject ID, COVID-19 status, age in years and sex. Where HLA class I and class II types were available, the types were taken from metadata supplied by the sample provider, not from assay-based typing. Overall study outcomes, separate from this receptor: How much clinical and demographic metadata was included differed by source and by participant, and the metadata was provided uncurated.

As to this clone: The antigen it recognizes is unknown. Base-call qualities are not available, and no considerably larger clone is one nucleotide away.

The immunoSEQ Assay, a bias-controlled multiplex PCR, was used to amplify TCRbeta CDR3 regions from genomic DNA. Under the source paper's analysis protocol: Within the assay, amplification of reference gene primers was used to estimate how many nucleated cells each sample contained. Sequence reads were collapsed and filtered to measure the absolute abundance of every unique TCRbeta CDR3 rearrangement. For each sample, productive Simpson clonality was calculated as the square root of Simpson's diversity index over productive rearrangements. TCRdb stores this immuneACCESS table with in-frame sequences only. Part of the clones is absent; in the studies checked, under half of the shortfall reflects unresolved V genes, and no reason is known for the rest. From that table come the V and J calls and clone size; the DNA was used to work out D and trimming. The sample table lists some 240,000 clones, approximately 89% of them with a count of one. 3.5% to 5% of the sample rests with the top ten.

Another Seattle source contributed samples from volunteer blood donors who had recovered from COVID-19. Collaborating institutions collected whole blood in K2EDTA tubes following their own protocols. For TCRbeta analysis, collaborator samples were shipped as frozen whole blood, as isolated PBMCs, or as DNA extracted from either sample type. CDR1 and CDR2 (GTSNPN, SVGIG) derive from the germline V gene (reference sequence). The CDR3 covers 12 residues, taking in both the cysteine and the phenylalanine. CDR3 DNA is the only sequence kept; it has 36 bases, read in frame from the first base. The junction carries 13 bases between V and J, which are trimmed by 7 bases and 5 bases respectively.

The sample was peripheral blood. The source of this sequence is a woman in her thirties or forties who had recovered from COVID-19. The V and J genes are TRBV30 and TRBJ2-3, with TRBD1 tentatively as D gene (5 bases match). In nucleotide form, the sequence is TGTGCCTACCTAAGGGGCGTAGATACGCAGTATTTT. This translates into CAYLRGVDTQYF.